The next 19 T cell receptor beta chains were all read from a single sample in a study of blood T cell repertoires in COVID-19 (dated by TCRdb to the early 2020s). The library was generated by the immunoSEQ multiplex PCR assay. The clones in this table, taken by TCRdb from immuneACCESS, are in-frame only. Not every clone is retained; where verified, under half of the shortfall comes from an unresolved V gene, and the cause of the rest is unknown. For this sample there are approximately 170,000 clones; around 82% appear just once. Around 2% of the sample is held by the ten biggest clonotypes. Sequencing was performed on peripheral blood. These receptors were collected from a woman older than 75 with acute or convalescent COVID-19.

V is TRBV6-5 and J is TRBJ2-7; tentative D call: TRBD1 (5 bases). This CDR3 spans 14 amino acids. Germline assignment: CDR1 MNHEY and CDR2 SVGAGI. Trimming took off 5 bases at V and 1 base at J, with 12 bases between the two ends. For the CDR3, the DNA is TGTGCCAGCAGTCCAGGGCTCTTATCCTACGAGCAGTACTTC. It codes for CASSPGLLSYEQYF.

The V gene is TRBV19, the J gene TRBJ2-7; 8 bases line up with TRBD1. Germline V gene data show CDR1 as LNHDA and CDR2 as SQIVND (reference sequence). The V and J ends lost 6 bases and 2 bases, in that order; junction bases with no gene match: 3. This CDR3 contains 13 residues. For the CDR3, the DNA is TGTGCCAGTAGGAGGACAGGGACCTACGAGCAGTACTTC. It encodes CASRRTGTYEQYF.

The V and J genes are TRBV28 and TRBJ1-4; a weak D match, TRBD1 (6 bases). V was trimmed by 2 bases and J by 12 bases, leaving 22 bases between them. CDR1 is MDHEN, CDR2 SYDVKM, per germline. This CDR3 contains 16 residues. CDR3 in DNA: TGTGCCAGCAGTTTACAGGGGCCTGGAGCCCGAGGTGAACTGTTTTTT. Translated: CASSLQGPGARGELFF.

In this sample, this clone turned up a few times. This chain connects TRBV7-6 to TRBJ2-7; 11 bases fit TRBD2. This CDR3 contains 16 residues. The V segment lost 5 bases and the J segment 1 base; nucleotides outside the gene matches: 7. Germline V lookup: CDR1 SGHVS, CDR2 FNYEAQ. CDR3 residues: CASSPLASGRSYEQYF. CDR3 sequence (DNA): TGTGCCAGCAGCCCCCTGGCTAGCGGGAGGTCCTACGAGCAGTACTTC.

The V call is TRBV25-1, the J call TRBJ1-2, with D tentatively TRBD1 (5 bases). V lost 0 bases and J 8 bases, leaving 13 bases between the germline ends. This CDR3 has 14 amino acids. CDR1 and CDR2 (germline): MGHDK, SYGVNS. CDR3 bases: TGTGCCAGCAGTGAATATGGAGGGGTGGGAGGCTACACCTTC. Amino acids: CASSEYGGVGGYTF.

This chain links TRBV18 with TRBJ2-2; no firm D call. CDR1 and CDR2 from the germline V gene are KGHSH and LQKENI. The CDR3 length is 14 residues. The germline V and J ends were trimmed by 5 bases and 1 base, with 8 bases remaining between them. Here the CDR3 reads CASSSSVNTGELFF. The DNA for the CDR3 is TGTGCCAGCTCATCTTCAGTGAACACCGGGGAGCTGTTTTTT.

The chain couples TRBV19 to TRBJ1-1, with 10 bases lining up with TRBD1. The CDR3 contains 16 residues. Germline V gene lookup returns CDR1 LNHDA and CDR2 SQIVND (reference sequence). V was clipped by 7 bases and J by 6 bases; unmatched bases: 14. This CDR3 reads CASTTTGGSGGAEAFF. As DNA, the CDR3 is TGTGCCAGTACCACGACAGGGGGCTCCGGTGGGGCTGAAGCTTTCTTT.

The gene calls are TRBV18 and TRBJ1-5, with 10 bases fitting TRBD1. The CDR3 length is 16 residues. Germline V lookup: CDR1 KGHSH, CDR2 LQKENI. The V and J ends lost 3 bases and 0 bases, in that order; junction bases with no gene match: 2. The CDR3 bases are TGTGCCAGCTCACCGGGGACAGGGGATAGCAATCAGCCCCAGCATTTT. As protein: CASSPGTGDSNQPQHF.

This clone was picked up a small number of times. The genes are TRBV7-2 and TRBJ2-3; TRBD2 aligns across 7 bases. This CDR3 has 15 amino acids. V trimming: 6 bases; J trimming: 3 bases; junction bases outside the gene matches: 9. Germline CDR1 is SGHTA and CDR2 is FQGNSA. The CDR3 region has the DNA TGTGCCAGCAGTTCAAACGGGGGGTTGACAGATACGCAGTATTTT. Amino acid sequence: CASSSNGGLTDTQYF.

The rearrangement uses TRBV5-5 and TRBJ2-7, with D possibly TRBD1 on 5 matching bases. There are 15 residues in the CDR3. Trimming stripped 2 bases from V and 3 bases from J, with 15 bases between. Germline V gene data show CDR1 as SGHKS and CDR2 as YYEKEE (reference sequence). Written as DNA, the CDR3 is TGTGCCAGCAGCTTTAGTTTTGCAGGGTACTACGAGCAGTACTTC. This encodes CASSFSFAGYYEQYF.

This chain links TRBV6-6 with TRBJ1-4; tentatively, D is TRBD1 (5 bases). This CDR3 has 13 amino acids. With 8 bases removed from V and 4 bases from J, the gap between germline ends came to 11 bases. Germline V gives CDR1 MNHNY, CDR2 SVGAGI (reference sequence). The CDR3 reads CASRRGNNEKLFF. CDR3 nucleotides: TGTGCCAGCCGGCGGGGGAATAATGAAAAACTGTTTTTT.

The chain recombines TRBV23-1 with TRBJ1-4; no firm D call. TRBV23-1 is noted as an ORF with a role that remains uncertain. The germline V and J ends were trimmed by 4 bases and 5 bases, with 17 bases remaining between them. The length of the CDR3 is 16 residues. For the CDR3, the DNA is TGCGCCAGCAGTCCCCACCGACAAAACTTCAATGAAAAACTGTTTTTT. Translation: CASSPHRQNFNEKLFF.

This chain links TRBV10-3 with TRBJ1-5; 8 nucleotides match TRBD1. In germline, CDR1 is ENHRY, CDR2 SYGVKD. V trimming: 3 bases; J trimming: 2 bases; junction bases outside the gene matches: 0. This CDR3 region has 14 residues. The CDR3 region is CAISEQGGNQPQHF. The CDR3 DNA is TGTGCCATCAGTGAACAGGGGGGCAATCAGCCCCAGCATTTT.

The chain uses TRBV19 and TRBJ2-7; 9 nucleotides agree with TRBD1. Losses at the gene ends were 5 bases for V and 5 bases for J; bases not matched to a gene: 13. The CDR3 loop spans 16 amino acids. Germline CDR1 is LNHDA and CDR2 is SQIVND (reference sequence). CDR3 sequence reads: CASSLQGAGGVDEQYF. As DNA, the CDR3 is TGTGCCAGTAGTCTACAGGGGGCTGGAGGTGTGGACGAGCAGTACTTC.

This chain connects TRBV18 to TRBJ1-2; 9 bases line up with TRBD1. Looked up from germline, CDR1 is KGHSH and CDR2 is LQKENI. The CDR3 is made up of 13 amino acids. With V trimmed by 10 bases and J by 6 bases, 9 bases remained unmatched. The CDR3 reads CATRQGVVDGYTF. In nucleotides, the CDR3 is TGTGCCACCAGACAGGGGGTCGTTGATGGCTACACCTTC.

The sample holds many counts of this clone. The V call is TRBV6-5, the J call TRBJ1-6; D possibly corresponds to TRBD1 (6 bases). Germline V gene data show CDR1 as MNHEY and CDR2 as SVGAGI. The germline V and J ends were trimmed by 8 bases and 5 bases, with 13 bases remaining between them. This CDR3 comprises 14 residues. The CDR3 reads CASRPWTDNSPLHF. CDR3 sequence (DNA): TGTGCCAGCCGACCTTGGACAGATAATTCACCCCTCCACTTT.

The CDR3 bases are TGTGCCAGCAGCGTACACAGGGGTTACAATTCACCCCTCCACTTT. This gives the protein CASSVHRGYNSPLHF. The chain recombines TRBV2 with TRBJ1-6, with 7 nucleotides matching TRBD1. The CDR3 loop spans 15 amino acids. Looked up from germline, CDR1 is SNHLY and CDR2 is FYNNEI. The trim removed 6 bases at V and 7 bases at J, leaving 9 bases unmatched.

J is TRBJ1-2 and V is TRBV3-1 (or the pseudogene TRBV3-2); D is ambiguous. Trimming cost V 2 bases and J 2 bases, with 12 bases left between them. There are 15 residues in the CDR3. The germline V gene has CDR1 LGHDT and CDR2 YNNKEL (reference sequence). CDR3 bases: TGTGCCAGCAGCCAATCGCGTATCCAAAACTATGGCTACACCTTC. The encoded protein is CASSQSRIQNYGYTF.

The rearrangement links TRBV19 to TRBJ1-2; weak D call: TRBD1 (5 bases). V dropped 9 bases and J dropped 3 bases, with 14 bases sitting between them. Germline lookup yields CDR1 LNHDA and CDR2 SQIVND (reference sequence). CDR3 length: 13 residues. Written as DNA, the CDR3 is TGTGCCAGCTCCACCCCAGGGTACTATGGCTACACCTTC. Amino acids: CASSTPGYYGYTF.